A single T cell receptor beta chain is shown here with its context. The antigen remains undetermined. This sample is drawn from a study of cytomegalovirus exposure and HLA in healthy donors. PCR amplification relied on 60 Vbeta primers (plus 13 Jbeta primers). In the authors' workflow: Some 80 million unique TCR beta chains, 9 million to 12 million shared, were counted in a later analysis. The repertoire was sequenced with immunoSEQ multiplex PCR; TCRdb's copy has only in-frame clones and lacks some. The V and J calls and clone size are taken from that table; D and trimming were inferred from the DNA. The table lists about 180,000 clones, around 80% of them singletons. With 3 bases clipped from V and 7 bases from J, the junction kept 6 bases outside the gene matches. Germline CDR1 is SNHLY and CDR2 is FYNNEI. This CDR3 comprises 15 residues. Study results and limitations: HLA alleles showed associations with approximately 15,000 TCR beta sequences in a later analysis, at a 0.05 false discovery rate.

Sequencing input: PBMCs. The sequence was obtained from an older woman in good health and CMV-seropositive. The genes are TRBV2 and TRBJ2-1; 10 bases line up with TRBD1. The CDR3 is CASSETGQGINEQFF. As DNA, the CDR3 is TGTGCCAGCAGTGAGACGGGACAGGGGATAAATGAGCAGTTCTTC.